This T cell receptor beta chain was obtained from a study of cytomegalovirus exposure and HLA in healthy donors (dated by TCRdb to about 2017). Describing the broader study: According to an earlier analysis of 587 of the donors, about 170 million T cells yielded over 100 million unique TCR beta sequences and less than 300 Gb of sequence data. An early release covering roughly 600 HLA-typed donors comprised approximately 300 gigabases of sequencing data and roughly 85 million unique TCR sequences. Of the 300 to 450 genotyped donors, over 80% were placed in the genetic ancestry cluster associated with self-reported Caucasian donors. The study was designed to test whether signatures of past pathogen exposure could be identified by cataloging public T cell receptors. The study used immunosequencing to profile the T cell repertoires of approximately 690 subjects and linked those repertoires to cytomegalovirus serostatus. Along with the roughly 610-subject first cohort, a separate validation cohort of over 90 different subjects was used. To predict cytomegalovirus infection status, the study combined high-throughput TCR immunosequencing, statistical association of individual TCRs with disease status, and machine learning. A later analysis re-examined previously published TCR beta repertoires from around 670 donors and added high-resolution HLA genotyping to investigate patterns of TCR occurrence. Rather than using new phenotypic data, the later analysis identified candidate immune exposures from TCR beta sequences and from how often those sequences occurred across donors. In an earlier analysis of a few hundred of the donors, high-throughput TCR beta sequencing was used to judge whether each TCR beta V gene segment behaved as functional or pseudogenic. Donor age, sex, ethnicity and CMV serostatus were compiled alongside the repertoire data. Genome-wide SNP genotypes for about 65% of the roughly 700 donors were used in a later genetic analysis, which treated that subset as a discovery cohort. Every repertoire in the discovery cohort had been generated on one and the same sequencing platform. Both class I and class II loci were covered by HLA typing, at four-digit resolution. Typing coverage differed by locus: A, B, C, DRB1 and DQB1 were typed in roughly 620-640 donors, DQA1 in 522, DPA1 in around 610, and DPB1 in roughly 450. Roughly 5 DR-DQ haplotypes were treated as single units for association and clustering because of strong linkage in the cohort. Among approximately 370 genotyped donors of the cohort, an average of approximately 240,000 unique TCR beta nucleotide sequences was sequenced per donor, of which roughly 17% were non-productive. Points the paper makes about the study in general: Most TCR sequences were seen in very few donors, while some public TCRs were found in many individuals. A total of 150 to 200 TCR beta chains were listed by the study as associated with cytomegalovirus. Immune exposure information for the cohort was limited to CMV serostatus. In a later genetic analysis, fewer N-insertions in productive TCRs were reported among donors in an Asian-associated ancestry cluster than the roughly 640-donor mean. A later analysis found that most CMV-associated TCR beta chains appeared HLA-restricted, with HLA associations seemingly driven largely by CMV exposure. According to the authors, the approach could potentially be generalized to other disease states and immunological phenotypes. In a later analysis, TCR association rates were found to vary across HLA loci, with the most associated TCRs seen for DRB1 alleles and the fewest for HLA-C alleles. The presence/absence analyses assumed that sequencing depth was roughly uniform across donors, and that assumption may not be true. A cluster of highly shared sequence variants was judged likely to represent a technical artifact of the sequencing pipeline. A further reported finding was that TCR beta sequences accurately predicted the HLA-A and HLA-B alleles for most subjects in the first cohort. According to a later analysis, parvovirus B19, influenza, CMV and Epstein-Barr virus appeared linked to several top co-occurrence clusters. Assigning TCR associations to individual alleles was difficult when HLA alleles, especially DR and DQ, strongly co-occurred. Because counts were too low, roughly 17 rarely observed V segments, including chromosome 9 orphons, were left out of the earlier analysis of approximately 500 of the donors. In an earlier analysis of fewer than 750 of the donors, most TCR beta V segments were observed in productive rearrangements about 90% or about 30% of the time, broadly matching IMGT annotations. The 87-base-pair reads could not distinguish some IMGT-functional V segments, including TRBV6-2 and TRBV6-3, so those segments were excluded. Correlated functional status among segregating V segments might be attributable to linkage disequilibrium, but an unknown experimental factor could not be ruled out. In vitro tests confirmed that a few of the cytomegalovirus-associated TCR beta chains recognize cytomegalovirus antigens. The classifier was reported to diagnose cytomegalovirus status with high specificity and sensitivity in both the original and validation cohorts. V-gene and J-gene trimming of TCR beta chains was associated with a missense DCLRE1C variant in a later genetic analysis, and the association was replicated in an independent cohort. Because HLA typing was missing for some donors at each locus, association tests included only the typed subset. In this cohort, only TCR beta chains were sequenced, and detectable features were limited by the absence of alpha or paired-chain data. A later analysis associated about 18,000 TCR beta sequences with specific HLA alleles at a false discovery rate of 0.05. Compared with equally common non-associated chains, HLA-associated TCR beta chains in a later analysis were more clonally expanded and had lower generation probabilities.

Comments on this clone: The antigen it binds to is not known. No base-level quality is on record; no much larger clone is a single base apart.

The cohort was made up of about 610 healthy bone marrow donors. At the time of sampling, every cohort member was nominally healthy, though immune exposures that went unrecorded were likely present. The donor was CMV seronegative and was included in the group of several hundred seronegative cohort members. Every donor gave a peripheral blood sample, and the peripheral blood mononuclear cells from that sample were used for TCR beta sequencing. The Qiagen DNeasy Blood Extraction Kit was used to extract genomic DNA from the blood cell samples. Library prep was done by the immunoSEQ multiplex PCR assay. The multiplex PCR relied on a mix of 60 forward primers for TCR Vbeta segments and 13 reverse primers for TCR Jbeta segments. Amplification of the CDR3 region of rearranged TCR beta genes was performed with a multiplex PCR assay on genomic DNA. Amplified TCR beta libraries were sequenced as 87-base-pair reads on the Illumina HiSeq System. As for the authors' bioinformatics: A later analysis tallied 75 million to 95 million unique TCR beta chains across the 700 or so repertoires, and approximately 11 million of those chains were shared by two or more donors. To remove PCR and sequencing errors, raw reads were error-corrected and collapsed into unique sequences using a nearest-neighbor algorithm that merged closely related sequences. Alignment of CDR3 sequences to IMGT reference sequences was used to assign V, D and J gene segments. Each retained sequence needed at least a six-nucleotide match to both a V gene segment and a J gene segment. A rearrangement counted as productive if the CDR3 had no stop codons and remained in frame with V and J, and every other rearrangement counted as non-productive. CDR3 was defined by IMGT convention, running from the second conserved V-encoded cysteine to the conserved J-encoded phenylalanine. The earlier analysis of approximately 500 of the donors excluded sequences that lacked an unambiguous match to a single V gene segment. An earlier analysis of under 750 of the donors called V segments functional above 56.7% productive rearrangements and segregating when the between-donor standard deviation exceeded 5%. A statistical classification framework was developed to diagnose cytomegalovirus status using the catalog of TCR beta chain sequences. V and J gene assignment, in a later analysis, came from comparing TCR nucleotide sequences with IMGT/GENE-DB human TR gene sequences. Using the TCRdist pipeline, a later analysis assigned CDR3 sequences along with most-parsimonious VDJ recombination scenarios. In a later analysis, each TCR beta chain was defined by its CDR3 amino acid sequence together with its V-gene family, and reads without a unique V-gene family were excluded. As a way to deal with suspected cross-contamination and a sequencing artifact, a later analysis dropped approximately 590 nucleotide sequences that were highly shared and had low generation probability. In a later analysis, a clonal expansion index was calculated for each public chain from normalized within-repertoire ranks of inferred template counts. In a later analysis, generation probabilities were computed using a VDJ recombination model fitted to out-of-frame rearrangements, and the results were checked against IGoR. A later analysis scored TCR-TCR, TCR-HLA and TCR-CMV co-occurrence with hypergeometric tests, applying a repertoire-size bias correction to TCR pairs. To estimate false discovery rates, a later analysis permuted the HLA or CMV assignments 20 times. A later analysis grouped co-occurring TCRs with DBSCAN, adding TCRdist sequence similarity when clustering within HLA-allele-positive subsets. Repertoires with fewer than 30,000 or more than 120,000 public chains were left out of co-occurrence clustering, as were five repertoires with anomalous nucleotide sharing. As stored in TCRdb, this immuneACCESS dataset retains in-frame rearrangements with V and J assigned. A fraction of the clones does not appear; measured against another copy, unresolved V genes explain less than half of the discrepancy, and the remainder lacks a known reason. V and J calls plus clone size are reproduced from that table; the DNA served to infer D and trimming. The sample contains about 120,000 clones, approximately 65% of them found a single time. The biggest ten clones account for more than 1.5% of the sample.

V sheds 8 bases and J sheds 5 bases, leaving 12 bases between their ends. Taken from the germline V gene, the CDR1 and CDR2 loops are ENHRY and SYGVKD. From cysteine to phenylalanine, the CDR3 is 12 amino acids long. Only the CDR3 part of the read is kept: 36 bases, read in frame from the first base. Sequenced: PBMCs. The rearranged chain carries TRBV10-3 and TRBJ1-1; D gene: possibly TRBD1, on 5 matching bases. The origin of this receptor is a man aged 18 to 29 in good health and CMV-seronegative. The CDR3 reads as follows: CAIFGGGTEAFF. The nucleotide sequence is TGTGCCATCTTTGGGGGGGGTACTGAAGCTTTCTTT.